What follows is one TCR beta chain and its context. Antigen specificity is unknown. The sample originates from a study of post-analysis software for immune sequencing data. cDNA libraries of TCR beta carried unique molecular identifiers. A population of about 0.85 to 11 million T cells gave rise to about half a million cDNA molecules. MiXCR, applied by TCRdb to the PCR reads, yields one record per CDR3 protein. The sample shows fewer than 900,000 distinct CDR3 sequences, just over 45% of them seen only once. Germline V lookup: CDR1 SGHTA, CDR2 FQGNSA. This CDR3 has 18 amino acids. V trimming: 1 base; J trimming: 3 bases; junction bases outside the gene matches: 11. Points from the study as a whole: Pronounced co-clustering by F measure was evident among identically batched samples. Normalized Chao1 diversity was significantly lower in multiple sclerosis patients than in controls. TRBV5-6, TRBV5-1 and TRBV20-1 were among 4 or 5 TRBV segments more frequent in patients than controls.

The sequenced material came from blood. The clonotype was recovered from a girl aged 10 to 17 with multiple sclerosis. The chain recombines TRBV7-2 with TRBJ2-3, with 9 bases matching TRBD2. This CDR3 is CASSLVTNSGSSTDTQYF. CDR3 DNA sequence: TGTGCCAGCAGCTTAGTGACCAATAGCGGGAGTTCTACAGATACGCAGTATTTT.